This T cell receptor (beta chain) comes out of a study of T-cell memory formation after mild COVID-19. TCRdb itself ran the 5' RACE reads through MiXCR, one entry per CDR3 protein. The data show 250,000 to 400,000 distinct CDR3 sequences, 13% to 15% seen once. The germline V gene encodes CDR1 SGHTA and CDR2 FQGTGA. V shed 6 bases, J shed 1 base, and the junction held 9 bases outside the gene matches. The CDR3 covers 16 residues. V is TRBV7-3 and J is TRBJ2-3; 8 nucleotides line up with TRBD2. Sequencing was done on a sample of PBMCs or a T cell subset sorted from them (not recorded which). The clonotype was recovered from a man between 18 and 35 years old who had mild COVID-19 (a few samples of this study predate the infection). Cell type and time point are not known. The CDR3 DNA is TGTGCCAGCAGTTCACTGCAAGCGGGGGGCACAGATACGCAGTATTTT. It encodes CASSSLQAGGTDTQYF.